This is a list of T cell receptor beta chains from one sample in a study of CD8 T cells in ankylosing spondylitis. TCRdb re-analysed the 5' RACE reads in MiXCR, keeping a single row per CDR3 protein. The sample yields some 800,000 distinct CDR3 sequences, 12% seen once. The sample was blood, either unsorted or a sorted T cell fraction (not recorded which). These receptors were collected from a male donor with ankylosing spondylitis. CDR3s include the opening cysteine and the closing phenylalanine or tryptophan. D genes are given only for firm matches. Size is stated for part of the rows, as once, few or many counts, or as a class when the clone is expanded.

abundance,v_gene,j_gene,d_gene,CDR3aa,CDR3nt
few,TRBV6-1,TRBJ2-5,TRBD2,CASSPRRTRAQYF,TGTGCCAGCAGTCCCCGTCGGACTAGGGCCCAGTACTTC
few,TRBV6-5,TRBJ1-2,NA,CASSYLRGRDGYTF,TGTGCCAGCAGTTACCTCCGGGGAAGAGATGGCTACACCTTC
NA,TRBV11-3,TRBJ2-1,NA,CASSRSFSDEQFF,TGTGCCAGCTCCCGGTCGTTTAGCGATGAGCAGTTCTTC
NA,TRBV20-1,TRBJ2-7,NA,CSAIEYEQYF,TGCAGTGCTATAGAATACGAGCAGTACTTC
many,TRBV5-1,TRBJ2-2,NA,CASSLVSGSTGELFF,TGCGCCAGCAGTCTAGTCTCGGGCTCTACCGGGGAGCTGTTTTTT
NA,TRBV20-1,TRBJ2-1,TRBD2,CSAVPGLRLWDEQFF,TGCAGTGCTGTACCGGGACTAAGGTTATGGGATGAGCAGTTCTTC
NA,TRBV4-3,TRBJ1-1,NA,CASSPRRGTMGTEAFF,TGCGCCAGCAGCCCCCGCAGGGGAACGATGGGCACTGAAGCTTTCTTT
few,TRBV29-1,TRBJ2-7,NA,CSVEEQAVGEQYF,TGCAGCGTTGAAGAACAGGCCGTTGGCGAGCAGTACTTC
many,TRBV7-2,TRBJ2-1,TRBD2,CASSLGGGANEQFF,TGTGCCAGCAGCTTAGGGGGGGGAGCGAATGAGCAGTTCTTC
few,TRBV10-3,TRBJ2-3,NA,CAISPGTDTQYF,TGTGCCATCTCGCCTGGAACAGATACGCAGTATTTT
NA,TRBV4-3,TRBJ2-3,TRBD2,CASSQLGLETDTQYF,TGCGCCAGCAGCCAGTTGGGACTAGAGACAGATACGCAGTATTTT
many,TRBV5-1,TRBJ1-2,NA,CASSLDRDDGYTF,TGCGCCAGCAGCTTGGACAGGGACGATGGCTACACCTTC
NA,TRBV29-1,TRBJ2-1,TRBD2,CSAELAGGIYNEQFF,TGCAGCGCCGAACTAGCGGGAGGGATTTACAATGAGCAGTTCTTC
many,TRBV6-5,TRBJ1-4,NA,CASSYGQLATNEKLFF,TGTGCCAGCAGTTACGGCCAGCTTGCAACTAATGAAAAACTGTTTTTT
NA,TRBV29-1,TRBJ1-2,NA,CSVVGYSANYGYTF,TGCAGCGTCGTAGGATACAGCGCAAACTATGGCTACACCTTC
few,TRBV6-1,TRBJ1-6,NA,CASSRQFNSPLHF,TGTGCCAGCAGTCGACAGTTTAATTCACCCCTCCACTTT
once,TRBV28,TRBJ1-1,NA,CASSLGLRAQEAFF,TGTGCCAGCAGTTTGGGACTTAGGGCCCAAGAAGCTTTCTTT
few,TRBV20-1,TRBJ1-3,NA,CSAHSTGAGNTIYF,TGCAGTGCTCATTCTACAGGCGCTGGAAACACCATATATTTT
few,TRBV7-9,TRBJ2-2,TRBD2,CASSPGVAGNTGELFF,TGTGCCAGCAGCCCGGGGGTAGCGGGGAACACCGGGGAGCTGTTTTTT
NA,TRBV12-3/TRBV12-4,TRBJ1-3,NA,CASSFTGSGNTIYF,TGTGCCAGCAGTTTCACAGGCTCTGGAAACACCATATATTTT
many,TRBV29-1,TRBJ1-3,NA,CSVALLAGNTIYF,TGCAGCGTTGCCCTGCTCGCGGGAAACACCATATATTTT
many,TRBV5-1,TRBJ1-1,NA,CASSLGEDTEAFF,TGCGCCAGCAGCTTGGGGGAGGACACTGAAGCTTTCTTT
NA,TRBV11-2,TRBJ1-2,TRBD1,CASSSPPGTGHRILNGYTF,TGTGCCAGCAGCTCCCCCCCCGGGACAGGTCACCGGATCCTGAATGGCTACACCTTC
few,TRBV6-2/TRBV6-3,TRBJ2-1,NA,CASSDFDEQFF,TGTGCCAGCAGTGACTTCGATGAGCAGTTCTTC
NA,TRBV4-3,TRBJ2-1,TRBD2,CASSQIAGGGRGAYNEQFF,TGCGCCAGCAGCCAGATAGCGGGAGGAGGTAGGGGCGCCTACAATGAGCAGTTCTTC
few,TRBV7-2,TRBJ1-2,NA,CASTRSGRGDYGYTF,TGTGCCAGCACCAGAAGCGGCCGGGGAGACTATGGCTACACCTTC
few,TRBV6-1,TRBJ2-3,TRBD2,CASNRAGGLDTQYF,TGTGCCAGCAATCGAGCGGGGGGGCTCGATACGCAGTATTTT
NA,TRBV12-3/TRBV12-4,TRBJ2-5,TRBD2,CASSSSAGGIKTQYF,TGTGCCAGCAGTTCGTCAGCGGGGGGGATTAAGACCCAGTACTTC
NA,TRBV7-9,TRBJ2-7,NA,CASSLWEMSEQYF,TGTGCCAGCAGTTTATGGGAGATGTCCGAGCAGTACTTC
NA,TRBV5-1,TRBJ2-3,NA,CASSRRGNTDTQYF,TGCGCCAGCAGCAGGAGGGGAAACACAGATACGCAGTATTTT
NA,TRBV29-1,TRBJ2-6,NA,CSVEERGTGSSGANVLTF,TGCAGCGTTGAGGAGAGGGGAACAGGGAGCTCTGGGGCCAACGTCCTGACTTTC
NA,TRBV9,TRBJ2-2,NA,CASSPHINSGELFF,TGTGCCAGCAGCCCTCATATTAATTCCGGGGAGCTGTTTTTT
NA,TRBV28,TRBJ1-4,TRBD1,CASSLQSGGNEKLFF,TGTGCCAGCAGTCTGCAGTCAGGGGGAAATGAAAAACTGTTTTTT
few,TRBV7-2,TRBJ2-5,NA,CASSLYRAPQWIETQYF,TGTGCCAGCAGCCTATACAGGGCCCCTCAGTGGATTGAGACCCAGTACTTC
few,TRBV7-2,TRBJ2-1,NA,CASSKQGGQFF,TGTGCCAGCAGCAAACAGGGAGGGCAGTTCTTC
NA,TRBV6-2/TRBV6-3,TRBJ2-7,NA,CASSFLAKRALSYEQYF,TGTGCCAGCAGCTTCCTGGCTAAGCGGGCGCTCTCCTACGAGCAGTACTTC
many,TRBV5-1,TRBJ2-1,TRBD2,CASSLRNSGAMYNEQFF,TGCGCCAGCAGCTTGAGGAATAGCGGGGCGATGTACAATGAGCAGTTCTTC
NA,TRBV7-2,TRBJ2-7,NA,CASSLGRSLYEQYF,TGTGCCAGCAGCTTAGGGAGATCTCTCTACGAGCAGTACTTC
few,TRBV6-5,TRBJ1-6,NA,CASSYSRRAPDSPLHF,TGTGCCAGCAGTTACTCACGAAGGGCACCGGATTCACCCCTCCACTTT
few,TRBV28,TRBJ1-6,NA,CASSLSWSSYNSPLHF,TGTGCCAGCAGTCTGAGTTGGAGCTCCTATAATTCACCCCTCCACTTT
many,TRBV6-1,TRBJ2-3,NA,CASSPPGGLDDTQYF,TGTGCCAGCAGTCCCCCGGGCGGGCTCGACGATACGCAGTATTTT
few,TRBV6-1,TRBJ2-5,NA,CASSEATETQYF,TGTGCCAGCAGTGAAGCGACGGAGACCCAGTACTTC
many,TRBV6-5,TRBJ1-1,NA,CASSYSWVRGNSFF,TGTGCCAGCAGTTACTCGTGGGTGAGGGGCAATAGTTTCTTT
many,TRBV7-2,TRBJ1-2,NA,CASSLVGTGNYGYTF,TGTGCCAGCAGCTTAGTCGGCACTGGGAACTATGGCTACACCTTC